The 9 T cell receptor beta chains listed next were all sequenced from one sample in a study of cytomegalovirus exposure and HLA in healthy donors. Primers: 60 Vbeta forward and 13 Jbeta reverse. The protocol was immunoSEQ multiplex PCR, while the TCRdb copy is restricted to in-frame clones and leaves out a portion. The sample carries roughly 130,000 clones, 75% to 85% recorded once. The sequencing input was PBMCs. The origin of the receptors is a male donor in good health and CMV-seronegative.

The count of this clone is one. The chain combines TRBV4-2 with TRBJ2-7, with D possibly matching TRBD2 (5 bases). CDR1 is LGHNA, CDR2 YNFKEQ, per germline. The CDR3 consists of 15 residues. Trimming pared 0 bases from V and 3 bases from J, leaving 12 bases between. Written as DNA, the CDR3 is TGTGCCAGCAGCCAAGATATCGGAGGTTACTACGAGCAGTACTTC. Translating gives CASSQDIGGYYEQYF.

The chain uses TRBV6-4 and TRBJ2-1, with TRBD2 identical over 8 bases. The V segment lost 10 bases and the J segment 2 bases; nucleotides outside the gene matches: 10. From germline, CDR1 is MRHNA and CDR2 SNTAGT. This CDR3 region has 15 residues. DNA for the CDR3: TGTGCCACCTCGCCAAGCGGGGGTGCCTACAATGAGCAGTTCTTC. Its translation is CATSPSGGAYNEQFF.

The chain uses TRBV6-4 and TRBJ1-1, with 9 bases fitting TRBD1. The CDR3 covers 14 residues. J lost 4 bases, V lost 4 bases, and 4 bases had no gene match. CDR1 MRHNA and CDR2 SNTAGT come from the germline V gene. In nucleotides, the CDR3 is TGTGCCAGCAGTGCCGACAGGGGGAGCACTGAAGCTTTCTTT. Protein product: CASSADRGSTEAFF.

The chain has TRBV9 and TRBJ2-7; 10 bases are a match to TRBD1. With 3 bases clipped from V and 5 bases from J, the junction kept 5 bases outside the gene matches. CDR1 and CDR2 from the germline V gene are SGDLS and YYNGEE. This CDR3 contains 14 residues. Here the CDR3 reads CASSAGQGYDEQYF. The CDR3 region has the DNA TGTGCCAGCAGCGCGGGACAGGGGTACGACGAGCAGTACTTC. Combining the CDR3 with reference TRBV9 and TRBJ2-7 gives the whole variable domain DSGVTQTPKHLITATGQRVTLRCSPRSGDLSVYWYQQSLDQGLQFLIQYYNGEERAKGNILERFSAQQFPDLHSELNLSSLELGDSALYFCASSAGQGYDEQYFGPGTRLTVT.

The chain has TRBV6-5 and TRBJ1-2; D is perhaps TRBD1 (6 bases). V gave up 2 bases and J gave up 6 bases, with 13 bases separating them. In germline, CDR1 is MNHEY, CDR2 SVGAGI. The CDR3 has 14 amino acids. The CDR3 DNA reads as TGTGCCAGCAGTTACCTTCAGGGGTTTCATGGCTACACCTTC. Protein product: CASSYLQGFHGYTF.

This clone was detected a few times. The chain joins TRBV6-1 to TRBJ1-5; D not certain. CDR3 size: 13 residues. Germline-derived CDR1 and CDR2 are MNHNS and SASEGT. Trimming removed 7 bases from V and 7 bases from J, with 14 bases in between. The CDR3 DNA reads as TGTGCCAGCACCGACGGCGGGCCGCAGCCCCAGCATTTT. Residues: CASTDGGPQPQHF.

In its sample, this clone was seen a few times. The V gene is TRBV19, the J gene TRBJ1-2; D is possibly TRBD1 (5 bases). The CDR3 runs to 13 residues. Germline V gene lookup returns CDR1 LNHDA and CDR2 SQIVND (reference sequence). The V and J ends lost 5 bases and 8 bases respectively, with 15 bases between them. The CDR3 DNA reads TGTGCCAGTAGTTTGTTCCAGGGTGGGGGCTACACCTTC. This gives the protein CASSLFQGGGYTF.

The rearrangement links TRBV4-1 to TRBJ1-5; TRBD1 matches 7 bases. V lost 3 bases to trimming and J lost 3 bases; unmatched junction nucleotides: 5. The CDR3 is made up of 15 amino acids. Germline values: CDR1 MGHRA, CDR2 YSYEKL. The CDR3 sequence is CASSHAGTVNQPQHF. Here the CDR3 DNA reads TGCGCCAGCAGCCACGCCGGGACAGTCAATCAGCCCCAGCATTTT.

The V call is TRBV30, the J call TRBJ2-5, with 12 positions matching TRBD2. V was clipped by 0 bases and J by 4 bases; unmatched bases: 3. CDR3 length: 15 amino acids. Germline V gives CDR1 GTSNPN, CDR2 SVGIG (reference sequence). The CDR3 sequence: CAWSVLAGGGETQYF. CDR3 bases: TGTGCCTGGAGTGTGCTAGCGGGAGGGGGAGAGACCCAGTACTTC.